The rows below give T cell receptor beta chains drawn from one sample of a study of blood T cell repertoires in COVID-19. Profiling relied on immunoSEQ multiplex PCR, and the TCRdb table lists in-frame clones only, not all of them. Here the sample spans fewer than 100,000 clones, around nine tenths being singletons. The sequenced material came from peripheral blood. These receptors were obtained from a woman older than 75 with acute or convalescent COVID-19. CDR3s include the opening cysteine and the closing phenylalanine or tryptophan. A D gene is named only where the DNA matches it firmly. Only part of the rows carry a size: once, few, many, or a class if the clone is expanded.

D gene	V gene	J gene	clone size	CDR3 protein	CDR3 DNA
TRBD2	TRBV6-5	TRBJ2-5	-	CASSYSPGRAGETQYF	TGTGCCAGCAGTTACTCTCCCGGGAGGGCCGGGGAGACCCAGTACTTC
-	TRBV29-1	TRBJ2-7	-	CSVASASSYEQYF	TGCAGCGTTGCTAGCGCGAGCTCCTACGAGCAGTACTTC
-	TRBV19	TRBJ2-2	-	CASSIQGPNTGELFF	TGTGCCAGTAGCATACAGGGCCCTAACACCGGGGAGCTGTTTTTT
-	TRBV5-1	TRBJ2-1	-	CASSVTSAAYNEQFF	TGCGCCAGCAGCGTAACTTCCGCGGCCTACAATGAGCAGTTCTTC
-	TRBV7-8	TRBJ2-1	-	CASSVSWGAYNEQFF	TGTGCCAGCAGCGTTAGCTGGGGGGCCTACAATGAGCAGTTCTTC
TRBD1	TRBV7-2	TRBJ2-7	-	CASSIGGQVYEQYF	TGTGCCAGCAGCATAGGAGGACAGGTCTACGAGCAGTACTTC
TRBD1	TRBV19	TRBJ1-5	-	CASRNLLGQNNQPQHF	TGTGCCAGTAGGAACCTTCTGGGACAGAACAATCAGCCCCAGCATTTT
TRBD2	TRBV7-9	TRBJ2-5	-	CASSLVAGGQETQYF	TGTGCCAGCAGCTTAGTTGCGGGGGGTCAGGAGACCCAGTACTTC
-	TRBV4-1	TRBJ1-5	-	CASSQGGEAHQPQHF	TGCGCCAGCAGCCAGGGGGGGGAGGCTCATCAGCCCCAGCATTTT
-	TRBV7-9	TRBJ1-5	-	CASSQTGLNQPQHF	TGTGCCAGCAGTCAAACAGGGTTGAATCAGCCCCAGCATTTT
-	TRBV5-8	TRBJ2-5	-	CASSFSADQYF	TGTGCCAGCAGCTTTTCTGCAGACCAGTACTTC
-	TRBV5-1	TRBJ2-2	-	CAPRPASDDPFTGELFF	TGCGCCCCAAGACCCGCTAGCGACGATCCTTTCACCGGGGAGCTGTTTTTT
-	TRBV6-5	TRBJ1-2	-	CASSYPDSYGYTF	TGTGCCAGCAGTTACCCGGACAGCTATGGCTACACCTTC
-	TRBV6-5	TRBJ1-6	-	CANGAGSSYNSPLHF	TGTGCCAACGGAGCCGGGAGCTCCTATAATTCACCCCTCCACTTT
TRBD1	TRBV10-1	TRBJ2-1	-	CASSEELGTGDGNEQFF	TGCGCCAGCAGTGAAGAATTGGGGACAGGGGATGGAAATGAGCAGTTCTTC
-	TRBV9	TRBJ2-5	-	CASSVGQGGETQYF	TGTGCCAGCAGCGTAGGGCAGGGTGGAGAGACCCAGTACTTC
-	TRBV25-1	TRBJ1-3	few	CASSEYELNTIYF	TGTGCCAGCAGTGAATATGAGTTAAACACCATATATTTT
TRBD1	TRBV7-3	TRBJ2-3	-	CASSLTGPGGRSTDTQYF	TGTGCCAGCAGCTTAACGGGACCAGGGGGCAGGAGCACAGATACGCAGTATTTT
TRBD1	TRBV5-1	TRBJ2-3	-	CASGRTGAASDTQYF	TGCGCCAGCGGACGGACAGGGGCCGCCTCGGATACGCAGTATTTT
-	TRBV19	TRBJ1-1	-	CAGLTRTGTEAFF	TGTGCCGGACTTACGAGGACGGGCACTGAAGCTTTCTTT
-	TRBV29-1	TRBJ2-3	-	CSVERGRDTQYF	TGCAGCGTTGAGAGAGGGAGGGATACGCAGTATTTT
-	TRBV7-2	TRBJ2-7	-	CASSLAEYRGQYF	TGTGCCAGCAGCTTAGCGGAGTATAGAGGGCAGTACTTC
TRBD2	TRBV9	TRBJ2-7	once	CASSPRGGKSYEQYF	TGTGCCAGCAGCCCCCGGGGGGGCAAATCGTACGAGCAGTACTTC
TRBD1	TRBV12-3/TRBV12-4	TRBJ2-7	-	CASTRSGGNEQYF	TGTGCCAGCACTAGGTCAGGGGGCAACGAGCAGTACTTC
TRBD2	TRBV7-2	TRBJ2-3	-	CASSLVAGGPSDTQYF	TGTGCCAGCAGCTTAGTAGCGGGAGGGCCCTCAGATACGCAGTATTTT
-	TRBV6-5	TRBJ2-7	once	CASTPGLSYEQYF	TGTGCCAGCACCCCGGGTCTCTCCTACGAGCAGTACTTC
TRBD2	TRBV5-4	TRBJ2-7	once	CASSSTSGYEQYF	TGTGCCAGCAGCTCCACTAGCGGCTACGAGCAGTACTTC
-	TRBV29-1	TRBJ2-1	-	CSVYSGVKGGEQFF	TGCAGCGTTTATTCGGGAGTAAAGGGAGGTGAGCAGTTCTTC
-	TRBV5-1	TRBJ1-4	-	CASSLDRAMNEKLFF	TGCGCCAGCAGCTTGGACAGGGCGATGAATGAAAAACTGTTTTTT
-	TRBV6-1	TRBJ1-5	-	CASSDGGRGQPQHF	TGTGCCAGCAGTGATGGAGGGAGGGGTCAGCCCCAGCATTTT
TRBD2	TRBV5-1	TRBJ2-7	few	CASSPVSSGGRGEQYF	TGCGCCAGCAGCCCGGTATCTAGCGGGGGGCGTGGCGAGCAGTACTTC
TRBD1	TRBV5-1	TRBJ1-4	-	CASSPTGQYNEKLFF	TGCGCCAGCAGCCCGACGGGACAGTATAATGAAAAACTGTTTTTT
-	TRBV5-5	TRBJ2-7	-	CASSLRYAYEQYF	TGTGCCAGCAGCTTACGGTACGCCTACGAGCAGTACTTC
-	TRBV6-5	TRBJ1-2	once	CASRRTDYGYTF	TGTGCCAGCAGGCGGACAGACTATGGCTACACCTTC
-	TRBV16	TRBJ1-6	-	CASSPLEGWNSPLHF	TGTGCCAGCAGCCCCCTGGAGGGGTGGAATTCACCCCTCCACTTT
TRBD1	TRBV9	TRBJ1-5	-	CASSPTGQLIQPQHF	TGTGCCAGCAGCCCCACGGGACAGCTCATTCAGCCCCAGCATTTT
TRBD1	TRBV7-2	TRBJ2-1	-	CASQQGPYYNEQFF	TGTGCAAGCCAACAGGGGCCGTACTACAATGAGCAGTTCTTC
-	TRBV4-2	TRBJ1-4	-	CASSQEGGGYGEKLFF	TGTGCCAGCAGCCAAGAGGGAGGGGGATATGGTGAAAAACTGTTTTTT
TRBD2	TRBV27	TRBJ2-1	-	CASSFIAGASYNEQFF	TGTGCCAGCAGTTTTATAGCGGGGGCATCCTACAATGAGCAGTTCTTC
TRBD1	TRBV6-5	TRBJ1-1	-	CASSYQPPDRESEAFF	TGTGCCAGCAGTTATCAACCCCCCGACAGGGAGTCTGAAGCTTTCTTT
-	TRBV9	TRBJ2-2	-	CASSVRVHTGELFF	TGTGCCAGCAGCGTCCGAGTTCACACCGGGGAGCTGTTTTTT
TRBD2	TRBV19	TRBJ2-7	-	CASSIGGRNEQYF	TGTGCCAGTAGTATAGGCGGGAGGAACGAGCAGTACTTC
TRBD1	TRBV29-1	TRBJ2-7	-	CSVEGLRGTGIVDEQYF	TGCAGCGTTGAAGGCTTAAGGGGGACAGGGATAGTCGACGAGCAGTACTTC
TRBD1	TRBV3-1/TRBV3-2	TRBJ2-3	once	CASSHRGQGADTQYF	TGTGCCAGCAGCCACCGGGGACAGGGCGCAGATACGCAGTATTTT
-	TRBV5-5	TRBJ1-5	-	CASSFGFGNQPQHF	TGTGCCAGCAGCTTCGGTTTTGGCAATCAGCCCCAGCATTTT
TRBD2	TRBV4-2	TRBJ2-3	-	CASSQDGTSGDTQYF	TGTGCCAGCAGCCAAGACGGGACTAGCGGAGATACGCAGTATTTT
-	TRBV19	TRBJ1-4	-	CASSIGRGLTGEKLFF	TGTGCCAGTAGTATAGGCCGGGGTCTTACCGGTGAAAAACTGTTTTTT
TRBD1	TRBV7-9	TRBJ1-1	-	CASTTGRQGAEAFF	TGTGCCAGCACGACGGGTCGACAGGGCGCTGAAGCTTTCTTT
TRBD1	TRBV19	TRBJ1-6	few	CASSIRDRANSPLHF	TGTGCCAGTAGTATCCGGGACAGGGCGAATTCACCCCTCCACTTT